This T cell receptor beta chain derives from a study of immune evolution from preneoplasia to lung adenocarcinoma. Study-wide findings and caveats: Top clone share appeared to fall from AAH through AIS, MIA, adenocarcinoma. Normal lung had highest clonality; later lesions appeared denser, more diverse.

The method was immunoSEQ multiplex PCR; TCRdb's version includes in-frame clones alone and lacks a portion of them. The table lists roughly 5,200 clones, about 82% of them singletons. Resections took place in Japan or China from about 2014 to 2017. Each case's diagnosis was confirmed by two pathologists on H&E. V was pared by 6 bases and J by 4 bases, with 18 bases between. CDR1 is SGHTA, CDR2 FQGTGA, per germline. The CDR3 extends over 15 amino acids. Concerning this clone itself: No antigen is known for it.

The sequence was collected from a person aged 50-70 years with lung adenocarcinoma. Sequencing input: FFPE normal lung tissue adjacent to the tumor. The chain is built from TRBV7-3 and TRBJ2-5, with D possibly being TRBD1 (6 bases). CDR3: CASSSTGTQGETQYF. The CDR3 DNA reads as TGTGCCAGCAGTTCGACAGGCACCCAGGGAGAGACCCAGTACTTC.